This T cell receptor beta chain was sequenced in a study of T cells in Graves' hyperthyroidism and ophthalmopathy. RNA transcripts gave rise to amplified TCR beta CDR3 regions. The HTBI set primed first-round TCR CDR3 RT-PCR. TCRdb re-called the multiplex PCR reads with MiXCR, one entry per CDR3 protein. The data show some 370,000 distinct CDR3 sequences, with 17% seen just once and almost 35% held by the top ten. This clonotype was detected many times. Aged 18 to 65, the patients had hyperthyroidism that was newly diagnosed and had lasted under 2 months. CDR3 length: 17 residues. Germline-derived CDR1 and CDR2 are ENHRY and SYGVKD. The V end was cut by 4 bases, the J end by 2 bases, with 20 bases between.

The rearrangement uses TRBV10-3 and TRBJ1-2; D might be TRBD1 (5 bases). Sequencing input: blood. The clonotype was recovered from a woman in her twenties or thirties with Graves' hyperthyroidism that later progressed to Graves' ophthalmopathy. The CDR3 DNA reads as TGTGCCATCAGTGGGGGAGGGGTGACCCCCTCCAACTATGGCTACACCTTC. Its protein product is CAISGGGVTPSNYGYTF.